A single sample gave rise to the 24 T cell receptor beta chains below, sequenced in a study of sequential checkpoint blockade in melanoma. Here immunoSEQ multiplex PCR was the method, and the copy in TCRdb shows in-frame clones only, minus some. The data hold more than 5,000 clones, with around 58% observed a single time. Sample treatment: randomized to nivolumab then ipilimumab (arm A) or the reverse (arm B). This material consisted of CD8+ T cells sorted from blood (inferred from file names), taken from a patient given nivolumab and ipilimumab in sequence. Receptors were obtained from a human donor with melanoma.

V usage is TRBV7-9 and J usage is TRBJ1-5, with a weak D call TRBD1 (5 bases). CDR3 length equals 14 residues. Trimming removed 1 base at V and 6 bases at J, with 10 bases between. The germline CDR1 and CDR2 sequences are SEHNR and FQNEAQ (reference sequence). Here the CDR3 reads CASSLDGGSQPQHF. The CDR3 region has the DNA TGTGCCAGCAGCTTAGATGGGGGGAGTCAGCCCCAGCATTTT.

V and J are TRBV7-8 and TRBJ2-7, with D perhaps matching TRBD2 (6 bases). V lost 3 bases and J 5 bases, leaving 17 bases between the germline ends. Per the germline V gene, CDR1 is SGHVS and CDR2 is FQNEAQ. This CDR3 is 15 amino acids long. CDR3: CASSFGRPPGDEQYF. CDR3 sequence (DNA): TGTGCCAGCAGCTTTGGTCGGCCGCCGGGGGACGAGCAGTACTTC.

Concerning this clone itself: The junction shows a germline mismatch at one end, possibly a read error. This specimen includes other DNA sequences encoding the same CDR3. The V and J genes are TRBV5-1 and TRBJ1-1, with a weak D call TRBD1 (5 bases). From germline, CDR1 is SGHRS and CDR2 YFSETQ. The CDR3 extends over 14 amino acids. CDR3 region: CASSLWGENTEAFF. The CDR3 nucleotides are TGTGCCAGCAGCTTGTGGGGGGAGAACACTGAAGCTTTCTTT.

The chain is built from TRBV5-6 and TRBJ2-1, with 8 nucleotides matching TRBD2. J gave up 10 bases and V 3 bases, and 18 bases lay outside the gene matches. CDR1 and CDR2 (germline): SGHDT, YYEEEE. The CDR3 covers 17 residues. This CDR3 is CASSSDNRLAPPWEQFF. The CDR3 DNA reads TGTGCCAGCAGCTCCGATAACAGACTAGCGCCCCCTTGGGAGCAGTTCTTC.

CDR3 residues: CASSDQEGVGELFF. In DNA, the CDR3 is TGTGCCAGCAGTGACCAGGAAGGGGTCGGGGAGCTGTTTTTT. The chain employs TRBV6-4 and TRBJ2-2, with a tentative D call TRBD1 (5 bases). Germline V gene sequence: CDR1 MRHNA, CDR2 SNTAGT. This CDR3 comprises 14 residues. Trimming cost V 2 bases and J 7 bases, with 11 bases left between them.

The rearrangement joins TRBV20-1 to TRBJ2-2, with TRBD2 as a possible D gene (5 bases). V gave up 7 bases and J gave up 7 bases, with 10 bases separating them. The germline gives CDR1 DFQATT, CDR2 SNEGSKA (reference sequence). This CDR3 has 11 residues. CDR3 bases: TGCAGTGGGGAGCAGGACGGGGAGCTGTTTTTT. Translating it yields CSGEQDGELFF.

The chain links TRBV4-1 to TRBJ1-2; no reliable D call. Germline CDR1 reads MGHRA; CDR2 reads YSYEKL. The CDR3 is made up of 15 amino acids. The ends were cut back, 1 base at V and 0 bases at J, with 9 bases in the middle. The CDR3 is CASSQVPLANYGYTF. As DNA, the CDR3 is TGCGCCAGCAGCCAAGTCCCGTTAGCTAACTATGGCTACACCTTC.

The rearrangement joins TRBV28 to TRBJ1-1; possibly TRBD1 for D (5 bases). Trimming removed 8 bases from V and 6 bases from J, with 16 bases in between. Per the germline V gene, CDR1 is MDHEN and CDR2 is SYDVKM. There are 13 residues in the CDR3. The CDR3 DNA reads as TGTGCCAGCGGGCGGGGCCCGTTCCCTGAAGCTTTCTTT. Its protein product is CASGRGPFPEAFF.

This chain links TRBV6-5 with TRBJ2-7, with a tentative D call TRBD2 (5 bases). The CDR3 has 12 residues. Trimming removed 4 bases at V and 3 bases at J, with 7 bases between. Germline V gene data show CDR1 as MNHEY and CDR2 as SVGAGI. DNA of the CDR3: TGTGCCAGCAGTTCCGGACTCTACGAGCAGTACTTC. As protein: CASSSGLYEQYF.

The V call is TRBV2, the J call TRBJ2-7, with 9 bases matching TRBD1. Trimming at V came to 5 bases and at J to 5 bases, leaving 10 bases not matched to a gene. CDR1 and CDR2 (germline): SNHLY, FYNNEI. The CDR3 runs 15 residues. The CDR3 loop is CASSLPGQGIHEQYF. DNA for the CDR3: TGTGCCAGCAGTTTACCCGGACAGGGGATCCACGAGCAGTACTTC.

The chain couples TRBV5-1 to TRBJ2-5; 7 bases agree with TRBD2. V dropped 0 bases and J dropped 11; count of bases not matched to a gene: 10. The length of the CDR3 is 14 residues. Germline V gives CDR1 SGHRS, CDR2 YFSETQ. The CDR3 is CASSLGAGVVGQYF. Written as DNA, the CDR3 is TGCGCCAGCAGCTTGGGTGCGGGAGTTGTCGGGCAGTACTTC.

Worth noting for this clone: One end of the junction varies from germline; a read error may be responsible. The chain uses TRBV7-7 and TRBJ2-1; 11 positions match TRBD2. Germline V gives CDR1 SSHAT, CDR2 FNYEAQ (reference sequence). The CDR3 length is 18 residues. The CDR3 protein is CASSLDVDGSGGDVEQFF. Here the CDR3 DNA reads TGTGCTAGCAGCTTAGATGTGGATGGTAGCGGGGGGGACGTTGAGCAGTTCTTC.

The chain has TRBV7-9 and TRBJ2-5; TRBD1 matches 9 bases. In germline, CDR1 is SEHNR, CDR2 FQNEAQ (reference sequence). CDR3 length: 14 amino acids. Losses at the gene ends were 6 bases for V and 4 bases for J; bases not matched to a gene: 6. The CDR3 protein is CASRSPDRGETQYF. In nucleotides, the CDR3 is TGTGCCAGCAGATCGCCGGACAGGGGAGAGACCCAGTACTTC.

This chain joins TRBV9 and TRBJ1-2; 7 nucleotides agree with TRBD1. The germline gives CDR1 SGDLS, CDR2 YYNGEE. Trimming took 3 bases from V and 8 from J; bases not matched to a gene: 10. This CDR3 has 14 amino acids. The CDR3, as DNA: TGTGCCAGCAGCGGACAGGGACTGCTGTGGGGCTACACCTTC. Its translation: CASSGQGLLWGYTF. The variable domain in full, with the rest retrieved from reference TRBV9 and TRBJ1-2, is DSGVTQTPKHLITATGQRVTLRCSPRSGDLSVYWYQQSLDQGLQFLIQYYNGEERAKGNILERFSAQQFPDLHSELNLSSLELGDSALYFCASSGQGLLWGYTFGSGTRLTVV.

This chain links TRBV29-1 with TRBJ2-2; TRBD1 agrees at 7 bases. The CDR3 is 13 residues long. In germline, CDR1 is SQVTM, CDR2 ANQGSEA. In nucleotides, the CDR3 is TGCCCAGTCGGACAGGCGAACACCGGGGAGCTGTTTTTT. As protein: CPVGQANTGELFF.

Only a few counts were recorded for this clone. The chain carries TRBV29-1 and TRBJ2-7; 7 positions match TRBD1. The trim removed 4 bases at V and 3 bases at J, leaving 9 bases unmatched. The germline CDR1 and CDR2 sequences are SQVTM and ANQGSEA. This CDR3 spans 14 amino acids. The CDR3 DNA sequence: TGCAGCGTTGTGGCCCAGGGGGAATTCTACGAGCAGTACTTC. Its protein product is CSVVAQGEFYEQYF.

This rearrangement joins TRBV5-1 to TRBJ2-7, with a weak D call TRBD1 (5 bases). This CDR3 region has 15 residues. CDR1 SGHRS and CDR2 YFSETQ come from the germline V gene. The V and J ends lost 0 bases and 0 bases respectively, with 10 bases between them. CDR3 nucleotides: TGCGCCAGCAGCTTGGGTCAGGGCCTCTCCTACGAGCAGTACTTC. It encodes CASSLGQGLSYEQYF.

The V call is TRBV7-2, the J call TRBJ2-2; 11 bases are shared with TRBD2. V trimming: 3 bases; J trimming: 7 bases; junction bases outside the gene matches: 4. CDR3 length: 15 amino acids. The germline V gene has CDR1 SGHTA and CDR2 FQGNSA. This chain's CDR3 is CASSFSGGAVGELFF. CDR3 in DNA: TGTGCCAGCAGCTTTAGCGGGGGGGCGGTCGGGGAGCTGTTTTTT.

Points on this clone: This sequence is one base from a far larger clone and is likely a read error. The chain recombines TRBV6-5 with TRBJ1-2; TRBD1 might be the D (5 bases). The CDR3 consists of 13 residues. Germline V gene data show CDR1 as MNHEY and CDR2 as SVGAGI. CDR3 sequence (DNA): TGTGCCAGCGACCACGGGAGGGACTATCGCTACACCTTC. Protein product: CASDHGRDYRYTF.

The chain recombines TRBV27 with TRBJ2-1, with TRBD2 as a possible D gene (5 bases). Trimming shortened V by 3 bases and J by 0 bases, and 12 bases separated the two germline ends. The CDR3 spans 16 residues. In germline, CDR1 is MNHEY, CDR2 SMNVEV (reference sequence). CDR3 sequence reads: CASSLLGSLSYNEQFF. In DNA, the CDR3 is TGTGCCAGCAGTTTGTTGGGGAGCCTCTCCTACAATGAGCAGTTCTTC.

The chain links TRBV7-6 to TRBJ2-5; 14 nucleotides agree with TRBD2. This CDR3 region has 19 residues. The J segment lost 5 bases and the V segment lost 5 bases, leaving 16 bases of the junction unmatched. In germline, CDR1 is SGHVS, CDR2 FNYEAQ. The CDR3 DNA reads as TGTGCCAGCAGCCTTGGTTGGACTAGCGGGAGGTCGGAGTTGGAGACCCAGTACTTC. This codes for CASSLGWTSGRSELETQYF.

The chain combines TRBV14 with TRBJ2-5; TRBD2 agrees at 8 bases. With V trimmed by 1 base and J by 2 bases, 3 bases remained unmatched. The CDR3 runs to 15 residues. In germline, CDR1 is SGHDN, CDR2 FVKESK. The CDR3 region has the DNA TGTGCCAGCAGCCAAGGTGTAGCGGGGCAAGAGACCCAGTACTTC. Translation gives CASSQGVAGQETQYF. Looking up the rest from reference TRBV14 and TRBJ2-5 gives the full variable domain: EAGVTQFPSHSVIEKGQTVTLRCDPISGHDNLYWYRRVMGKEIKFLLHFVKESKQDESGMPNNRFLAERTGGTYSTLKVQPAELEDSGVYFCASSQGVAGQETQYFGPGTRLLVL.

This clone occurred a few times. The chain links TRBV12-5 to TRBJ1-5, with 7 bases that match TRBD1. The junction had 1 base not matched to a gene; V was cut back by 1 base and J by 7 bases. The CDR3 covers 13 residues. The germline V gene has CDR1 LGHNT and CDR2 FRNRAP. CDR3 loop: CASGLAGGQPQHF. As DNA, the CDR3 is TGTGCTAGTGGTTTGGCAGGGGGGCAGCCCCAGCATTTT.

This chain connects TRBV9 to TRBJ2-7; D is undetermined. Germline lookup yields CDR1 SGDLS and CDR2 YYNGEE. CDR3 length: 13 amino acids. Trimming stripped 2 bases from V and 5 bases from J, with 11 bases between. The CDR3 region has the DNA TGTGCCAGCAGCGTGCTACCCGAGGACGAGCAGTACTTC. This encodes CASSVLPEDEQYF.